This entry is about one TCR beta chain. This sample was included in a study of cytomegalovirus exposure and HLA in healthy donors. The PCR was carried out with 60 Vbeta primers and 13 Jbeta primers. Produced via immunoSEQ multiplex PCR; TCRdb's table is partial and in-frame only. This sample has more than 110,000 clones, with 70% to 80% found just once. Looked up from germline, CDR1 is WNHNN and CDR2 is SYGVQD (reference sequence). The ends were cut back, 8 bases at V and 0 bases at J, with 17 bases in the middle. CDR3 size: 16 residues. As for the donors, each was a healthy bone marrow donor. The TCR originated in a woman aged 45-59 years in good health and CMV-seropositive. Sequenced: PBMCs. V gene TRBV10-1 combines with J gene TRBJ2-1; TRBD2 is a possible D gene (5 bases). The CDR3 DNA is TGCGCCAGCGCGGTCGGGGATCCAAGCTCCTACAATGAGCAGTTCTTC. Protein product: CASAVGDPSSYNEQFF.